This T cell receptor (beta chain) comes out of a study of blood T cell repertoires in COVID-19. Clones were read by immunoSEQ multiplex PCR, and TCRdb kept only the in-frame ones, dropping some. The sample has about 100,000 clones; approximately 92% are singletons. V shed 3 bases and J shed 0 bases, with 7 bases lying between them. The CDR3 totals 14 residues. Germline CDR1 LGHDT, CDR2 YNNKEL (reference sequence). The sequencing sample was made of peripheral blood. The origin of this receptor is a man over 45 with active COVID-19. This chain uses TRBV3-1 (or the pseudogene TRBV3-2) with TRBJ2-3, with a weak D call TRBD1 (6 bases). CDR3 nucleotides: TGTGCCAGCAGCCAGCAGGGGAGCACAGATACGCAGTATTTT. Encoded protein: CASSQQGSTDTQYF.